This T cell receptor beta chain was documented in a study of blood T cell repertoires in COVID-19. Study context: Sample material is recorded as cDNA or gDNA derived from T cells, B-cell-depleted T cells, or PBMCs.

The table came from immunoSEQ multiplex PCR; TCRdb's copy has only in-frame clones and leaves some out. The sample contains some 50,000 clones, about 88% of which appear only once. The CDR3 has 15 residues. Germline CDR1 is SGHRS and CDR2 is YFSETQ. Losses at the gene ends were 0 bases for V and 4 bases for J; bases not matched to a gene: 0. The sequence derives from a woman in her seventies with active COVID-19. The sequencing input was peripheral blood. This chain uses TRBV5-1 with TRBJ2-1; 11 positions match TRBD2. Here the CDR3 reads CASSLGLAGYNEQFF. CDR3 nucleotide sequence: TGCGCCAGCAGCTTGGGACTAGCGGGATACAATGAGCAGTTCTTC.